The T cell receptor (beta chain) under discussion was sequenced for a study of T cells in localized non-small cell lung cancer. Clones were read by immunoSEQ multiplex PCR, and TCRdb kept only the in-frame ones, dropping some. The repertoire holds about 52,000 clones, with 80% to 90% as singletons. Study-level findings and limits: Out of the top 100 tumor clones, a median roughly 50 were seen in adjacent lung. Longer overall survival was associated with a higher density of T cells in the blood. Measurement of T cell clonality placed uninvolved adjacent lung highest, above the level in tumor. As only one tumor region underwent sequencing, heterogeneity remains possible.

Germline lookup yields CDR1 SEHNR and CDR2 FQNEAQ (reference sequence). This CDR3 spans 13 amino acids. V lost 1 base and J lost 1, with 4 bases in between. In regard to this clone: The antigen is not known.

The input for sequencing was peripheral blood, taken before any cancer treatment. The chain employs TRBV7-9 and TRBJ1-1; the D is unclear. This clonotype originated in a male donor aged 60 or older with stage III squamous cell lung carcinoma. CDR3 residues: CASSLGKNTEAFF. The CDR3 nucleotides read TGTGCCAGCAGCTTAGGAAAGAACACTGAAGCTTTCTTT.